Shown below are 5 T cell receptor beta chains from a single sample sequenced in a study of PD-L1 blockade in urothelial cancer (dated by TCRdb to about 2017). The library relied on the immunoSEQ multiplex PCR assay. The table comes from immuneACCESS by way of TCRdb, which keeps in-frame sequences with V and J called. Part of the clones is missing from these tables; in studies checked, under half for an unresolved V gene and the rest for unknown reasons. Recorded for this sample are 75,000 to 95,000 clones; 90% of them occurred a single time. The top ten clones comprise around a tenth of the sample. The sample here was PBMCs, taken around atezolizumab (anti-PD-L1) treatment. These receptors all come from a man in his sixties with urothelial cancer.

This chain joins TRBV4-2 and TRBJ1-2; 9 bases map to TRBD1. V shed 3 bases and J 5 bases; nucleotides not matched to a gene: 10. Germline V CDR1 and CDR2: LGHNA, YNFKEQ. This CDR3 is built from 16 residues. CDR3 residues: CASSQSPGQGAYGYTF. The CDR3 nucleotides read TGTGCCAGCAGCCAGTCACCGGGACAGGGAGCTTATGGCTACACCTTC.

The V call is TRBV5-1, the J call TRBJ1-1; the match to TRBD1 covers 7 bases. CDR3 length: 15 amino acids. Trimming cost V 4 bases and J 3 bases; bases outside gene matches: 9. CDR1 and CDR2 (germline): SGHRS, YFSETQ. The CDR3 DNA follows: TGCGCCAGCAGCCCCGGGACAGCCCTGGACACTGAAGCTTTCTTT. Encoded protein: CASSPGTALDTEAFF.

This clone was observed a handful of times. This chain connects TRBV4-3 to TRBJ1-1; 7 bases are shared with TRBD1. The germline CDR1 and CDR2 sequences are LGHNA and YSLEER. V shed 0 bases, J shed 4 bases, and the junction held 5 bases outside the gene matches. The CDR3 is 15 amino acids. The CDR3 is CASSQDYAGGTEAFF. DNA of the CDR3: TGCGCCAGCAGCCAAGATTACGCAGGGGGCACTGAAGCTTTCTTT.

The chain joins TRBV28 to TRBJ2-3; 11 nucleotides align to TRBD2. The CDR3 is 15 amino acids. Germline CDR1 reads MDHEN; CDR2 reads SYDVKM. The trim removed 7 bases at V and 1 base at J, leaving 4 bases unmatched. The CDR3 region is CASTTLAGGTDTQYF. CDR3 nucleotides: TGTGCCAGCACCACACTAGCGGGAGGCACAGATACGCAGTATTTT.

The chain is built from TRBV11-3 and TRBJ2-7; 7 nucleotides line up with TRBD1. V shed 5 bases and J 7 bases; nucleotides not matched to a gene: 8. The CDR3 sequence is 13 residues long. Germline assignment: CDR1 SGHNT and CDR2 YENEEA. Written as DNA, the CDR3 is TGTGCCAGCAGCCTGACAGGGTGGGAGGAGCAGTACTTC. Translating it yields CASSLTGWEEQYF.